These T cell receptor beta chains were read from a single sample in a study of cytomegalovirus exposure and HLA in healthy donors. Sequencing used immunoSEQ multiplex PCR; TCRdb keeps in-frame clones, though not all of them. The sample yields about 76,000 clones, more than 55% seen once. The sample was PBMCs. The receptors stem from a man in his 60s in good health and CMV-seropositive. The CDR3 runs from the conserved cysteine through the conserved F or W. D genes are given only for firm matches. Size values are once, few and many counts, or a class for expanded clones, and some rows have none.

clone size,J gene,D gene,V gene,CDR3 DNA,CDR3 protein
once,TRBJ2-1,TRBD2,TRBV7-9,TGTGCCAGCAGCTTAGGCGGGAGGTCTAGCTCCTACAATGAGCAGTTCTTC,CASSLGGRSSSYNEQFF
NA,TRBJ1-5,TRBD1,TRBV6-5,TGTGCCAGCAGTGGACAGGGGAGCGGCAATCAGCCCCAGCATTTT,CASSGQGSGNQPQHF
NA,TRBJ1-2,TRBD1,TRBV10-3,TGTGCCATCAGTGTGCCGTTAGGGACAGGGTTAACGGCTAACTATGGCTACACCTTC,CAISVPLGTGLTANYGYTF
few,TRBJ1-1,TRBD1,TRBV6-6,TGTGCCAGCAGTTACGGGACAGGGGGATACACTGAAGCTTTCTTT,CASSYGTGGYTEAFF
NA,TRBJ2-3,TRBD2,TRBV30,TGTGCCTGGAGTTACGTAGCGGGGTTGGATACGCAGTATTTT,CAWSYVAGLDTQYF
NA,TRBJ1-2,NA,TRBV27,TGTGCCAGCGGTAATTACAGGGAGCTCTATGGCTACACCTTC,CASGNYRELYGYTF
NA,TRBJ2-5,NA,TRBV6-5,TGTGCCAGCAGTTACTCTGGGACACTGGAAGAGACCCAGTACTTC,CASSYSGTLEETQYF
NA,TRBJ1-2,NA,TRBV19,TGTGCCAGTAGTGGGGTTCCAGGGGCTAACTATGGCTACACCTTC,CASSGVPGANYGYTF
NA,TRBJ1-6,NA,TRBV4-3,TGCGCCAGCAGCCAAGGTCAATCGTACTCCTATAATTCACCTCTCCACTTT,CASSQGQSYSYNSPLHF
NA,TRBJ2-5,NA,TRBV30,TGTGCCTGGGGGGGGAGGGGGGCGCCAGAGACCCAGTACTTC,CAWGGRGAPETQYF
NA,TRBJ2-7,TRBD2,TRBV18,TGTGCCAGCTCACCACCATTCGGACTAGCGGGGGCCTACGAGCAGTACTTC,CASSPPFGLAGAYEQYF
NA,TRBJ1-2,NA,TRBV30,TGTGCCTGGTACAATCCTTTTAACTATGGCTACACCTTC,CAWYNPFNYGYTF
NA,TRBJ1-5,TRBD1,TRBV30,TGTGCCTGGAGTGTACAGGGGGGACAGCCCCAGCATTTT,CAWSVQGGQPQHF
NA,TRBJ1-2,NA,TRBV19,TGTGCCAGTAGTACCCGGGAGGGGAGGTATGGCTACACCTTC,CASSTREGRYGYTF
NA,TRBJ1-1,TRBD1,TRBV9,TGTGCCAGCAGCGCCGGGACAGCCATGAACACTGAAGCTTTCTTT,CASSAGTAMNTEAFF
NA,TRBJ2-7,NA,TRBV18,TGTGCCAGCTCACTGTCTCGACAGGCCCCCTACGAGCAGTACTTC,CASSLSRQAPYEQYF
NA,TRBJ2-1,NA,TRBV7-6,TGTGCCAGCAGCTTCGGCCAGGTAAACGACAATGAGCAGTTCTTC,CASSFGQVNDNEQFF
few,TRBJ2-7,TRBD2,TRBV14,TGTGCCAGCAGCCGAATAGCGGGCCGGAGCTCCTACGAGCAGTACTTC,CASSRIAGRSSYEQYF
few,TRBJ1-2,NA,TRBV5-1,TGCGCCAGCAGCTTGGATGACAGGAGAAACTATGGCTACACCTTC,CASSLDDRRNYGYTF
NA,TRBJ2-1,TRBD1,TRBV5-1,TGCGCCAGCAAGGGACAGGGATCTTCCAATGAGCAGTTCTTC,CASKGQGSSNEQFF
NA,TRBJ2-7,NA,TRBV5-1,TGCGCCAGCAGCTTGATTGAGGCGGGGACCTACGAGCAGTACTTC,CASSLIEAGTYEQYF
NA,TRBJ1-2,TRBD1,TRBV6-5,TGTGCCAGCAGTTACAGGACAGGCCTCTATGGCTACACCTTC,CASSYRTGLYGYTF
NA,TRBJ2-7,TRBD2,TRBV7-2,TGTGCCAGCAGCCCACTTACGGGAGGATTCTACGAGCAGTACTTC,CASSPLTGGFYEQYF
few,TRBJ2-1,TRBD2,TRBV7-6,TGTGCCAGCAGCTTAGAACAAGCGGGAGTAGTCTACAATGAGCAGTTCTTC,CASSLEQAGVVYNEQFF
NA,TRBJ2-7,NA,TRBV4-2,TGTGCCAGCAGCCAAGCGGGAGAAAGGGAGCAGTACTTC,CASSQAGEREQYF
NA,TRBJ1-5,TRBD1,TRBV5-4,TGTGCCAGCAGCCTGGACAGGGGGCTAAGTCAGCCCCAGCATTTT,CASSLDRGLSQPQHF
NA,TRBJ1-1,NA,TRBV7-8,TGTGCCAGCAGCTTATCGGGGGGGCATCTTGCCACTGAAGCTTTCTTT,CASSLSGGHLATEAFF
NA,TRBJ2-3,NA,TRBV29-1,TGCAGCGTTGTTAGTAGCATCCTTGTGACAGATACGCAGTATTTT,CSVVSSILVTDTQYF
NA,TRBJ2-1,NA,TRBV10-1,TGCGCCAGCAGTGGCGGGCCGGCCTACAATGAGCAGTTCTTC,CASSGGPAYNEQFF
NA,TRBJ2-1,TRBD2,TRBV10-3,TGTGCCATCAGTGCTTGGGGACTAGCGTCCCAGGATGAGCAGTTCTTC,CAISAWGLASQDEQFF
once,TRBJ1-2,NA,TRBV5-1,TGCGCCAGCAGCGCGACACCTTACGATGGGTACTATGGCTACACCTTC,CASSATPYDGYYGYTF
NA,TRBJ1-2,TRBD1,TRBV5-8,TGTGCCAGCAGCAGGACGGGACAGGCTGTCCTCTATGGCTACACCTTC,CASSRTGQAVLYGYTF
NA,TRBJ2-1,TRBD2,TRBV4-1,TGCGCCAGCAGCCGAACCGTCCTAGCGGCCCGGTTCAATGAGCAGTTCTTC,CASSRTVLAARFNEQFF
NA,TRBJ1-5,NA,TRBV6-1,TGTGCCAGCAGCACAGGGACAAATCAGCCCCAGCATTTT,CASSTGTNQPQHF
NA,TRBJ2-7,NA,TRBV4-2,TGTGCCAGCAGCCAAGGCCGCGAGGGAGTATACGAGCAGTACTTC,CASSQGREGVYEQYF
few,TRBJ2-7,NA,TRBV9,TGTGCCAGCACCGTGGGCTGGGCCCCGGACGAGCAGTACTTC,CASTVGWAPDEQYF
NA,TRBJ1-2,NA,TRBV7-2,TGTGCCAGCAGCTTTGGGCAGCTATATGGCTACACCTTC,CASSFGQLYGYTF
few,TRBJ1-2,TRBD1,TRBV19,TGTGCCAGTAGTATGATCCGGGACAGCTACAACTATGGCTACACCTTC,CASSMIRDSYNYGYTF
once,TRBJ2-1,NA,TRBV19,TGTGCCAGTAGTATCCAGGGGATGGGACACAATGAGCAGTTCTTC,CASSIQGMGHNEQFF
NA,TRBJ2-1,NA,TRBV29-1,TGCAGCGTGCTATTTACAGATTACAATGAGCAGTTCTTC,CSVLFTDYNEQFF
NA,TRBJ1-6,TRBD1,TRBV5-1,TGCGCCAGCAGCTTGGGTATGGCAGGGGGTAATTCACCCCTCCACTTT,CASSLGMAGGNSPLHF
few,TRBJ2-7,TRBD2,TRBV6-5,TGTGCCAGCAGTTACTCCCCGGGGGGGGGAGAATACGAGCAGTACTTC,CASSYSPGGGEYEQYF
few,TRBJ1-1,NA,TRBV7-6,TGTGCCAGCAGCTTAGGAGAGAACACTGAAGCTTTCTTT,CASSLGENTEAFF
NA,TRBJ2-2,NA,TRBV13,TGTGCCAGCAAGGGGGAGAACACCGGGGAGCTGTTTTTT,CASKGENTGELFF
NA,TRBJ1-5,NA,TRBV5-1,TGCGCCAGCAGCTTGGCCGGGGATCAGCCCCAGCATTTT,CASSLAGDQPQHF
NA,TRBJ1-5,NA,TRBV7-2,TGTGCCAGCAGCTTAGTAGGAGCTAGCAATCAGCCCCAGCATTTT,CASSLVGASNQPQHF
NA,TRBJ2-1,TRBD2,TRBV5-1,TGCGCCAGCAGCTCTAGCGGGAATGAGCAGTTCTTC,CASSSSGNEQFF
NA,TRBJ1-1,NA,TRBV5-4,TGTGCCAGCAGCTTCGGGACAGAAGCTTTCTTT,CASSFGTEAFF
NA,TRBJ2-1,TRBD1,TRBV7-6,TGTGCCAGCAGCTTAAGAGGGGGCTTTAATGAGCAGTTCTTC,CASSLRGGFNEQFF